This T cell receptor beta chain was documented in a study of blood T cells in healthy people across ages. Study-wide results and caveats: CMV infection status of these donors was not known. Long-lived and aged donors differed, with more naive CD4+ cells and higher diversity in the long-lived.

On this clonotype itself: Its antigen is currently unknown.

The authors ran a second PCR of 7 to 11 cycles using a sample-barcoded 5' primer and a J-beta primer mix. TCRdb processed the 5' RACE reads anew with MiXCR; each CDR3 protein has one entry. This sample has around 500,000 distinct CDR3 sequences, with about 26% found just once. The germline CDR1 and CDR2 sequences are MNHEY and SVGEGT. The CDR3 sequence is 17 residues long. Trimming pared 0 bases from V and 1 base from J, leaving 13 bases between. The sample was also linked to a second study, of T cells of mothers and their children. That publication notes: The study found slightly higher but non-significant overlap in related versus unrelated mother-child pairs.

The clonotype comes from a boy between 2 and 10 years old in good health. The rearrangement uses TRBV6-2 or TRBV6-3 and TRBJ2-1, with a tentative D call TRBD1 (5 bases). Sequencing input: blood. CDR3: CASSYSVVRTSYNEQFF. CDR3 in DNA: TGTGCCAGCAGTTACTCAGTGGTGAGGACATCCTACAATGAGCAGTTCTTC.